Below, 17 T cell receptor beta chains from the same sample are listed, as sequenced in a study of T-cell reconstitution after alpha-beta-depleted transplantation in children. This sample's TCRbeta library carried unique molecular identifier barcodes. From the PCR reads, TCRdb called clonotypes with MiXCR, one entry per CDR3 protein. The profile shows over 200,000 distinct CDR3 sequences, around a sixth of them singletons. The starting material was PBMCs, mostly from graft donor cells, obtained 360 days after TCRalphabeta/CD19-depleted stem cell transplant. These TCRs come from a male patient between 2 and 15 years old who had a stem cell transplant for acute lymphoblastic leukemia, so the T cells may come from the graft donor.

CDR3 DNA: TGCAGCGCTTCAGTAGGGGTTAGGAATTCACCCCTCCACTTT. Its protein is CSASVGVRNSPLHF. The J gene is TRBJ1-6, the V gene TRBV29-1; weak D call: TRBD1 (5 bases). Germline V gene data show CDR1 as SQVTM and CDR2 as ANQGSEA. V dropped 7 bases and J dropped 7 bases, with 17 bases sitting between them. The CDR3 has 14 amino acids.

The chain employs TRBV27 and TRBJ1-5; D is unclear. Trimming pared 3 bases from V and 3 bases from J, leaving 12 bases between. This CDR3 has 15 residues. Germline-derived CDR1 and CDR2 are MNHEY and SMNVEV (reference sequence). Here the CDR3 DNA reads TGTGCCAGCAGTTTTTCGGCGGCCAACAATCAGCCCCAGCATTTT. This gives the protein CASSFSAANNQPQHF.

This clonotype was counted at least ten times. The chain is built from TRBV10-3 and TRBJ2-3, with TRBD2 matching 13 bases. Losses at the gene ends were 7 bases for V and 7 bases for J; bases not matched to a gene: 11. Germline CDR1 and CDR2: ENHRY and SYGVKD. The CDR3 is 16 residues long. CDR3 sequence (DNA): TGTGCCATCACCACGACTAGCGGGGGGCCGCGTAATACGCAGTATTTT. Translation: CAITTTSGGPRNTQYF.

This clonotype was seen a handful of times. V and J are TRBV11-2 and TRBJ2-7, with 9 nucleotides matching TRBD1. The junction had 3 bases not matched to a gene; V was cut back by 6 bases and J by 3 bases. Per the germline V gene, CDR1 is SGHAT and CDR2 is FQNNGV. This CDR3 is 13 amino acids long. The CDR3 loop is CASRGQGIYEQYF. DNA for the CDR3: TGTGCCAGCAGGGGACAGGGTATCTACGAGCAGTACTTC.

This clonotype turned up a few times. The chain employs TRBV5-6 and TRBJ2-3, with D possibly TRBD2 on 6 matching bases. Per germline, CDR1 SGHDT and CDR2 YYEEEE. V lost 3 bases, J lost 4 bases, and 18 bases lay in between. This CDR3 is built from 16 residues. The chain's CDR3 is CASSSSGTFWADTQYF. The CDR3, as DNA: TGTGCCAGCAGCTCCTCCGGGACTTTCTGGGCAGATACGCAGTATTTT.

The J gene is TRBJ1-6, the V gene TRBV10-3; D uncertain. Germline-derived CDR1 and CDR2 are ENHRY and SYGVKD. The V end was cut by 7 bases, the J end by 8 bases, with 12 bases between. The CDR3 spans 13 residues. The CDR3 DNA reads as TGTGCCATCACCCCAAGCGGCGATTCACCCCTCCACTTT. Translation: CAITPSGDSPLHF.

This sequence joins TRBV10-1 and TRBJ2-1; D not certain. Germline CDR1 is WNHNN and CDR2 is SYGVQD (reference sequence). The CDR3 is 15 residues long. V gave up 2 bases and J gave up 2 bases, with 10 bases separating them. In DNA, the CDR3 is TGCGCCAGCAGTGAGAGCGACACCACCTACAATGAGCAGTTCTTC. Protein product: CASSESDTTYNEQFF.

The chain carries TRBV6-2 or TRBV6-3 and TRBJ2-7; D may be TRBD2 (5 bases). The germline gives CDR1 MNHEY, CDR2 SVGEGT. The CDR3 is 17 amino acids. Trimming left V 2 bases short and J 3 bases short, with 20 bases between. For the CDR3, the DNA is TGTGCCAGCAGTTACAACGACTACATTCTTGGGGTCTACGAGCAGTACTTC. Translation: CASSYNDYILGVYEQYF.

This clonotype turned up a few times. The chain combines TRBV11-2 with TRBJ2-6; maybe TRBD2 (5 bases). The germline V and J ends were trimmed by 5 bases and 0 bases, with 20 bases remaining between them. There are 19 residues in the CDR3. Germline-derived CDR1 and CDR2 are SGHAT and FQNNGV. As DNA, the CDR3 is TGTGCCAGCAGCCCGTCGGGGAGCATAATCTTCTCTGGGGCCAACGTCCTGACTTTC. As protein: CASSPSGSIIFSGANVLTF. The complete variable domain, with remaining parts taken from reference TRBV11-2 and TRBJ2-6, reads EAGVAQSPRYKIIEKRQSVAFWCNPISGHATLYWYQQILGQGPKLLIQFQNNGVVDDSQLPKDRFSAERLKGVDSTLKIQPAKLEDSAVYLCASSPSGSIIFSGANVLTFGAGSRLTVL.

This clonotype was detected ten times or more. Written as DNA, the CDR3 is TGTGCCAGCAGCCCTCGGACTAGCGGCGCATTAGGAGAGCAGTACTTC. Its translation: CASSPRTSGALGEQYF. This chain connects TRBV11-2 to TRBJ2-7, with TRBD2 identical over 10 bases. V lost 5 bases and J lost 7; bases outside the gene matches: 14. This CDR3 has 16 residues. Germline V gives CDR1 SGHAT, CDR2 FQNNGV.

The chain has TRBV5-1 and TRBJ2-1, with 7 bases that match TRBD2. The CDR3 runs to 14 residues. V was pared by 0 bases and J by 6 bases, with 3 bases of the junction left unmatched. Looked up from germline, CDR1 is SGHRS and CDR2 is YFSETQ. CDR3 amino acids: CASSLAWTSNEQFF. Here the CDR3 DNA reads TGCGCCAGCAGCTTGGCGTGGACTAGCAATGAGCAGTTCTTC.

This clonotype turned up a few times. This chain joins TRBV15 and TRBJ2-7; tentative D call: TRBD1 (5 bases). CDR3 length equals 14 residues. Trimming took 1 base from V and 3 from J, leaving 10 bases between them. In germline, CDR1 is LNHNV, CDR2 YYDKDF (reference sequence). As DNA, the CDR3 is TGTGCCACCAGCAGAGGGATGACAGACTACGAGCAGTACTTC. Its protein product is CATSRGMTDYEQYF.

The V gene is TRBV12-3 or TRBV12-4, the J gene TRBJ2-7; D gene unclear. V lost 4 bases and J lost 3, with 7 bases in between. The CDR3 consists of 12 residues. The CDR3 DNA is TGTGCCAGCAGTTATAAGGGCTACGAGCAGTACTTC. Residues: CASSYKGYEQYF.

The chain employs TRBV5-4 and TRBJ2-7; TRBD2 might be the D (7 bases). V was trimmed by 3 bases and J by 7 bases, leaving 11 bases between them. Germline V lookup: CDR1 SGHNT, CDR2 YYREEE (reference sequence). CDR3 size: 12 residues. The CDR3 is CASSWRGGEQYF. CDR3 nucleotide sequence: TGTGCCAGCAGCTGGAGGGGGGGAGAGCAGTACTTC.

The chain carries TRBV7-9 and TRBJ2-5, with TRBD1 matching 8 bases. CDR3 size: 15 residues. Germline lookup yields CDR1 SEHNR and CDR2 FQNEAQ (reference sequence). The V gene end was trimmed by 6 bases and the J gene end by 4 bases; junction bases not matched to a gene: 10. For the CDR3, the DNA is TGTGCCAGCAGTTTGCAGTCCGGGACAGGAGAGACCCAGTACTTC. It encodes CASSLQSGTGETQYF.

This clonotype was detected ten times or more. The chain is built from TRBV5-5 and TRBJ2-1, with 9 bases aligning to TRBD1. V gave up 2 bases and J gave up 6 bases; unmatched junction bases: 6. This CDR3 region has 15 residues. Germline CDR1 and CDR2: SGHKS and YYEKEE (reference sequence). The CDR3 here is CASSFDGQGSNEQFF. CDR3 nucleotide sequence: TGTGCCAGCAGCTTTGACGGACAGGGGAGCAATGAGCAGTTCTTC. Full variable domain (remainder filled in from reference TRBV5-5 and TRBJ2-1): DAGVTQSPTHLIKTRGQQVTLRCSPISGHKSVSWYQQVLGQGPQFIFQYYEKEERGRGNFPDRFSARQFPNYSSELNVNALLLGDSALYLCASSFDGQGSNEQFFGPGTRLTVL.

This chain connects TRBV20-1 to TRBJ1-5; the D gene is possibly TRBD1 (6 bases). The CDR3 is made up of 14 amino acids. Germline CDR1 reads DFQATT; CDR2 reads SNEGSKA (reference sequence). V lost 3 bases and J lost 5, with 14 bases in between. For the CDR3, the DNA is TGCAGTGCTAGGGGCAGGGGCGAAGATCAGCCCCAGCATTTT. This sequence encodes CSARGRGEDQPQHF.